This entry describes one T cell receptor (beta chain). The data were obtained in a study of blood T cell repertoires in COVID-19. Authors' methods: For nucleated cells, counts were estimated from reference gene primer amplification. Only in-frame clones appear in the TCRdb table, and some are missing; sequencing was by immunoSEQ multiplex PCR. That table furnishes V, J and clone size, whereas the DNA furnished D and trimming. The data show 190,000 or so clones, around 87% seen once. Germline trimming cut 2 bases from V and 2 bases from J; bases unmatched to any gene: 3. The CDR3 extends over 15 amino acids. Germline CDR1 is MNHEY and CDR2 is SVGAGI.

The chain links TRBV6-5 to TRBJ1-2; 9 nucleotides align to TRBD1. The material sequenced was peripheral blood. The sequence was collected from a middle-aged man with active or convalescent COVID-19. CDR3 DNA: TGTGCCAGCAGTTACGGGACAGGGTCCAACTATGGCTACACCTTC. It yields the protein CASSYGTGSNYGYTF.